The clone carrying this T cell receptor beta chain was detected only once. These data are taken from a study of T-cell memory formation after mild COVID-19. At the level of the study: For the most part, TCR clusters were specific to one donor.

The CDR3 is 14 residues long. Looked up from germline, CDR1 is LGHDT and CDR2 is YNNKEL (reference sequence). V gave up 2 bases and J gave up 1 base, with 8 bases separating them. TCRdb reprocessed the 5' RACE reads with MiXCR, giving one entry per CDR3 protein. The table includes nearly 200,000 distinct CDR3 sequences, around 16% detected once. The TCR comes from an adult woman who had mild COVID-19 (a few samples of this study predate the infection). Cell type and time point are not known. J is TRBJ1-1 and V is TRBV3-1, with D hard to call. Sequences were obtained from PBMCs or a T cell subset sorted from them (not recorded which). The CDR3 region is CASSQKPGNTEAFF. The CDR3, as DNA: TGTGCCAGCAGCCAAAAGCCCGGGAACACTGAAGCTTTCTTT.